A single sample gave rise to the 11 T cell receptor beta chains below, sequenced in a study of graft-versus-host responses after intestinal transplantation. Antigens of these TCRs are unknown. The table came from immunoSEQ multiplex PCR; TCRdb's copy has only in-frame clones and leaves some out. This table has tens of thousands of clones, 70% to 90% appearing once. The sample consisted of unstimulated CD4+ T cells sorted from spleen or lymph node cells, taken before transplant. Every receptor here comes from a human donor who was the organ donor for an intestinal transplant.

The chain joins TRBV18 to TRBJ2-5; 7 bases are a match to TRBD2. The CDR3 spans 13 residues. Unmatched junction bases numbered 8, after V lost 8 bases and J lost 5 bases. CDR1 is KGHSH, CDR2 LQKENI, per germline. The CDR3 DNA is TGTGCCAGCGGGGGGGACCCCTCGGAGACCCAGTACTTC. It is translated as CASGGDPSETQYF.

The rearrangement uses TRBV28 and TRBJ2-5, with TRBD1 matching 9 bases. The DNA end favors TRBJ2-7, so the J call may be wrong. Germline lookup yields CDR1 MDHEN and CDR2 SYDVKM. This CDR3 comprises 16 residues. The CDR3 reads CASRLTPRTGAYEQYF. In DNA, the CDR3 is TGTGCCAGCAGACTGACCCCTCGGACAGGGGCCTACGAGCAGTACTTC.

This rearrangement joins TRBV28 to TRBJ2-5; 12 bases line up with TRBD1. The CDR3 has 14 amino acids. J was trimmed by 5 bases and V by 6 bases; bases with no gene match: 4. Germline V gene data show CDR1 as MDHEN and CDR2 as SYDVKM. Here the CDR3 DNA reads TGTGCCAGCAGGGGACAGGGGGCGCGGGAGACCCAGTACTTC. Its protein is CASRGQGARETQYF. The variable domain in full, completed from reference TRBV28 and TRBJ2-5, reads DVKVTQSSRYLVKRTGEKVFLECVQDMDHENMFWYRQDPGLGLRLIYFSYDVKMKEKGDIPEGYSVSREKKERFSLILESASTNQTSMYLCASRGQGARETQYFGPGTRLLVL.

This clone appeared a few times. CDR3 region: CASSVGHGHNEKLFF. The DNA for the CDR3 is TGTGCCAGCAGCGTAGGACACGGTCATAATGAAAAACTGTTTTTT. This chain joins TRBV9 and TRBJ1-4; the D is unclear. The CDR3 runs to 15 residues. Germline values: CDR1 SGDLS, CDR2 YYNGEE. V lost 0 bases and J 4 bases, leaving 10 bases between the germline ends.

Regarding this clone: Other DNA sequences of this sample code for an identical CDR3. The chain combines TRBV28 with TRBJ2-7, with unresolved D. Trimming left V 2 bases short and J 6 bases short, with 8 bases between. CDR1 MDHEN and CDR2 SYDVKM come from the germline V gene. The CDR3 contains 12 residues. The CDR3 here is CASSLLGSEQYF. The CDR3 bases are TGTGCCAGCAGTTTACTGGGCTCCGAGCAGTACTTC.

This chain's CDR3 is CASSQGGTGALNQPQHF. DNA for the CDR3: TGTGCCAGCAGCCAAGGGGGGACAGGGGCGCTTAATCAGCCCCAGCATTTT. The rearrangement joins TRBV4-2 to TRBJ1-5, with 10 bases aligning to TRBD1. This CDR3 has 17 residues. With 1 base clipped from V and 4 bases from J, the junction kept 7 bases outside the gene matches. Germline V gene data show CDR1 as LGHNA and CDR2 as YNFKEQ.

The chain uses TRBV29-1 and TRBJ2-1, with D tentatively TRBD1 (7 bases). CDR1 is SQVTM and CDR2 is ANQGSEA in the germline V gene. Between the trimmed V and J ends, which lost 4 bases and 5 bases, there was a span of 15 bases. The CDR3 loop spans 14 amino acids. CDR3 loop: CSVGQGGADNEQFF. CDR3 DNA sequence: TGCAGCGTTGGCCAGGGGGGCGCGGACAATGAGCAGTTCTTC.

V gene TRBV30 combines with J gene TRBJ2-3; tentative D call: TRBD2 (6 bases). The CDR3 is 15 amino acids. Germline CDR1 reads GTSNPN; CDR2 reads SVGIG (reference sequence). V lost 0 bases and J 0 bases, leaving 10 bases between the germline ends. CDR3 bases: TGTGCCTGGAGTGTAGGTAGCGGAAGCACAGATACGCAGTATTTT. Protein: CAWSVGSGSTDTQYF.

This clone showed up just a few times. This sequence joins TRBV4-3 and TRBJ2-2; a possible D gene is TRBD1 (6 bases). Trimming left V 2 bases short and J 0 bases short, with 16 bases between. In germline, CDR1 is LGHNA, CDR2 YSLEER. The CDR3 sequence is 18 residues long. CDR3 sequence (DNA): TGCGCCAGCAGCCAATCATACACAGGGTATGCGAACACCGGGGAGCTGTTTTTT. Its protein is CASSQSYTGYANTGELFF.

V usage is TRBV6-5 and J usage is TRBJ2-1; 12 bases are a match to TRBD2. With V trimmed by 5 bases and J by 10 bases, 3 bases remained unmatched. The germline CDR1 and CDR2 sequences are MNHEY and SVGAGI. The CDR3 spans 13 residues. The CDR3 DNA follows: TGTGCCAGCAGTCCAGGACTAGCGGGAGAGCAGTTCTTC. Protein: CASSPGLAGEQFF.

The V and J genes are TRBV2 and TRBJ1-3; TRBD1 matches at 7 bases. Trimming took 6 bases from V and 0 from J; bases not matched to a gene: 5. CDR1 and CDR2 from the germline V gene are SNHLY and FYNNEI. CDR3 length equals 15 residues. The CDR3 reads CASREDRISGNTIYF. The CDR3 DNA reads as TGTGCCAGCAGAGAGGACAGGATCTCTGGAAACACCATATATTTT.